Included here is one T cell receptor beta chain sequence, with context. The CDR3 runs to 16 residues. Per the germline V gene, CDR1 is LNHDA and CDR2 is SQIVND (reference sequence). V was trimmed by 4 bases and J by 3 bases, leaving 16 bases between them. The data originate from a study of blood T cell repertoires in COVID-19. The overall study: Donors in the United States, Italy and Spain gave samples during acute or convalescent COVID-19.

The data were produced by immunoSEQ multiplex PCR, yet TCRdb's version contains in-frame clones alone and is incomplete. The data contain 450,000 or so clones, less than 95% of them singletons. The rearrangement uses TRBV19 and TRBJ1-5; weak D call: TRBD1 (6 bases). The TCR was taken from a man between 18 and 35 years old who had recovered from COVID-19. Sequenced: PBMCs or T cells enriched from blood (not recorded which). The CDR3 loop reads CASSTLTGTANQPQHF. The CDR3 nucleotides are TGTGCCAGTAGTACCCTCACAGGGACGGCCAATCAGCCCCAGCATTTT.